Listed below are T cell receptor beta chains from one sample, sequenced in a study of T cell changes during pregnancy in multiple sclerosis. Assay: immunoSEQ multiplex PCR; the TCRdb copy retains only in-frame clones and omits some. This repertoire shows just over 80,000 clones, about 95% found once; its top ten account for 1.1%. The material was peripheral blood, obtained in the second trimester of pregnancy. These receptor sequences come from a female donor with multiple sclerosis, enrolled in a pregnancy study. The CDR3 runs from the conserved cysteine through the conserved F or W. The D gene is left open where the match is weak.

J | D | V | CDR3
TRBJ2-3 | - | TRBV2 | CASSDAYTSRGTDTQYF
TRBJ2-6 | - | TRBV7-2 | CASSPPRTPGNVLTF
TRBJ1-5 | - | TRBV6-1 | CASSEEWLYQPQHF
TRBJ2-7 | TRBD1 | TRBV7-9 | CASSGRGYSSYEQYF
TRBJ2-3 | - | TRBV19 | CASTGQVADTQYF
TRBJ2-3 | - | TRBV27 | CATSGEAWGGTDTQYF
TRBJ2-3 | TRBD2 | TRBV11-1 | CASSPWTSGATDTQYF
TRBJ2-1 | TRBD2 | TRBV6-6 | CASSLELAGFEKFF
TRBJ1-1 | - | TRBV5-1 | CASSGNGAGNTEAFF
TRBJ2-7 | TRBD2 | TRBV28 | CASSFQRGRTQYF
TRBJ2-1 | TRBD1 | TRBV6-5 | CASSYRDRGFNEQFF
TRBJ2-6 | TRBD1 | TRBV2 | CASPRDRALSAGANVLTF
TRBJ2-4 | - | TRBV6-1 | CASSEGRGLAKNIQYF
TRBJ2-7 | TRBD2 | TRBV10-2 | CASSGTSGRSLTEEQYF
TRBJ2-3 | TRBD2 | TRBV7-8 | CASSLAVGRATDTQYF
TRBJ2-7 | TRBD2 | TRBV10-3 | CAISETPGSGRDEQYF
TRBJ2-1 | TRBD2 | TRBV5-1 | CASSLSGGPRVEQFF
TRBJ2-1 | - | TRBV27 | CASRYYNEQFF
TRBJ1-5 | - | TRBV7-6 | CASSLGQGFQPQHF
TRBJ2-5 | - | TRBV6-1 | CASLIADRQETQYF
TRBJ2-7 | - | TRBV23-1 | CASSQLLQVIYEQYF
TRBJ2-1 | TRBD2 | TRBV6-4 | CASSEERESYNEQFF
TRBJ2-3 | - | TRBV5-6 | CASSTLDTEDQYF
TRBJ2-3 | TRBD2 | TRBV10-1 | CASSQISGRAVDTQYF
TRBJ2-1 | TRBD1 | TRBV7-9 | CASSLYSGTGGVREQFF
TRBJ2-3 | - | TRBV4-1 | CASSERRGPDTQYF
TRBJ1-2 | TRBD1 | TRBV9 | CASSTQTGGDGYTF
TRBJ2-7 | TRBD1 | TRBV4-1 | CASSQVDRGSYEQYF
TRBJ2-7 | TRBD1 | TRBV27 | CASGTGQAYEQYF
TRBJ2-7 | TRBD2 | TRBV5-4 | CASSLASGRAGYEQYF
TRBJ2-1 | - | TRBV27 | CASSTTSILSVGSYNEQFF
TRBJ1-5 | TRBD1 | TRBV19 | CASSTQGAQGQPQHF
TRBJ2-7 | - | TRBV6-5 | CASSYGAGAGYEQYF